One and the same sample provided the 9 T cell receptor beta chains below, sequenced in a study of OX40 agonist ivuxolimab in advanced cancers. TCRdb's copy holds only in-frame clones and misses some; the assay was immunoSEQ multiplex PCR. Of about 78,000 clones in the sample, around 91% are singletons; the top ten hold roughly 2.8%. The sample was CD4+ or CD8+ T cells sorted from blood, taken in a trial of the OX40 agonist ivuxolimab. The source is an adult with an advanced solid tumor such as melanoma, head and neck, liver or kidney cancer.

This chain joins TRBV6-1 and TRBJ2-5; 10 bases match TRBD2. Germline V gene data show CDR1 as MNHNS and CDR2 as SASEGT. J gave up 3 bases and V 3 bases, and 4 bases lay outside the gene matches. This CDR3 is built from 15 residues. The CDR3 sequence: CASSDTGTSEETQYF. CDR3 sequence (DNA): TGTGCCAGCAGTGACACCGGGACTAGCGAAGAGACCCAGTACTTC.

This chain uses TRBV19 with TRBJ2-3, with TRBD1 matching over 9 bases. CDR1 is LNHDA, CDR2 SQIVND, per germline (reference sequence). The CDR3 is 14 amino acids. J lost 0 bases, V lost 7 bases, and 2 bases had no gene match. The CDR3, as DNA: TGTGCCAGTACCGGACAGGGGAGCACAGATACGCAGTATTTT. Translating it yields CASTGQGSTDTQYF.

This clone was seen once. The chain uses TRBV9 and TRBJ2-2; D is uncertain. This CDR3 has 13 amino acids. Germline V lookup: CDR1 SGDLS, CDR2 YYNGEE. The germline V and J ends were trimmed by 0 bases and 5 bases, with 5 bases remaining between them. CDR3 bases: TGTGCCAGCAGCGTAGTGGGGACCGGGGAGCTGTTTTTT. It translates to CASSVVGTGELFF.

This chain uses TRBV28 with TRBJ1-6; D is unresolved. Germline assignment: CDR1 MDHEN and CDR2 SYDVKM. The CDR3 totals 15 residues. The V end was cut by 5 bases, the J end by 1 base, with 9 bases between. CDR3 sequence: CASSLQASYNSPLHF. The CDR3 nucleotides read TGTGCCAGCAGTCTGCAGGCTTCCTATAATTCACCCCTCCACTTT.

V gene TRBV19 combines with J gene TRBJ1-5, with unresolved D. This CDR3 has 13 amino acids. The germline V gene has CDR1 LNHDA and CDR2 SQIVND (reference sequence). The V and J ends lost 3 bases and 11 bases respectively, with 14 bases between them. The CDR3 reads CASSIDELLTQHF. CDR3 DNA: TGTGCCAGTAGTATCGACGAGCTCTTAACCCAGCATTTT.

The chain couples TRBV6-6 to TRBJ1-2, with 9 bases aligning to TRBD1. The V and J ends lost 9 bases and 6 bases, in that order; junction bases with no gene match: 8. Germline values: CDR1 MNHNY, CDR2 SVGAGI (reference sequence). The CDR3 length is 13 residues. The DNA for the CDR3 is TGTGCCAGTACTGACAGGGGGGTCGATGGCTACACCTTC. This translates into CASTDRGVDGYTF.

The gene calls are TRBV7-9 and TRBJ1-5; D unclear. Trimming removed 5 bases from V and 5 bases from J, with 10 bases in between. The CDR3 covers 13 residues. The V gene's germline CDR1 is SEHNR and CDR2 FQNEAQ (reference sequence). The CDR3 DNA sequence: TGTGCCAGCAGCGCGGGATTGTATCAGCCCCAGCATTTT. Residues: CASSAGLYQPQHF.

This clone was observed a single time. This chain uses TRBV19 with TRBJ1-4, with D possibly TRBD1 on 6 matching bases. V dropped 3 bases and J dropped 7 bases, with 12 bases sitting between them. CDR1 is LNHDA and CDR2 is SQIVND in the germline V gene (reference sequence). CDR3 length equals 14 residues. The CDR3 is CASSMGRGTEKLFF. DNA of the CDR3: TGTGCCAGTAGTATGGGCAGGGGCACTGAAAAACTGTTTTTT.

J is TRBJ1-1 and V is TRBV18; D not certain. The germline V gene encodes CDR1 KGHSH and CDR2 LQKENI. Trimming removed 6 bases from V and 0 bases from J, with 11 bases in between. The CDR3 has 14 residues. The CDR3 loop reads CASSQTEMNTEAFF. The CDR3 DNA sequence: TGTGCCAGCTCCCAAACTGAAATGAACACTGAAGCTTTCTTT. The full variable domain, in which reference TRBV18 and TRBJ1-1 provide the parts outside the CDR3, is NAGVMQNPRHLVRRRGQEARLRCSPMKGHSHVYWYRQLPEEGLKFMVYLQKENIIDESGMPKERFSAEFPKEGPSILRIQQVVRGDSAAYFCASSQTEMNTEAFFGQGTRLTVV.